This record covers a single T cell receptor beta chain. The data were obtained in a study of blood T cell repertoires in COVID-19. Assay: immunoSEQ multiplex PCR; the TCRdb copy retains only in-frame clones and omits some. This sample has 300,000 to 400,000 clones, with more than 80% found just once. Per the germline V gene, CDR1 is KGHDR and CDR2 is SFDVKD. The CDR3 is 14 amino acids. Losses at the gene ends were 3 bases for V and 4 bases for J; bases not matched to a gene: 4. The chain combines TRBV24-1 with TRBJ2-5; 7 positions match TRBD2. The sequenced material came from peripheral blood. This TCR was sampled from a woman in her 30s with COVID-19, enrolled during active disease. The DNA of the CDR3 is TGTGCCACCAGTGATATTTCGGGGGGAGAGACCCAGTACTTC. This encodes CATSDISGGETQYF.